One and the same sample provided the 15 T cell receptor beta chains below, sequenced in a study of OX40 agonist ivuxolimab in advanced cancers. TCRdb's copy holds only in-frame clones and misses some; the assay was immunoSEQ multiplex PCR. The sample lists 50,000 to 70,000 clones; around 85% were seen once. The sequences come from CD4+ or CD8+ T cells sorted from blood, collected in a trial of the OX40 agonist ivuxolimab. These receptors were obtained from an adult with an advanced solid tumor such as melanoma, head and neck, liver or kidney cancer.

J is TRBJ2-3 and V is TRBV2; 11 bases line up with TRBD2. Germline V lookup: CDR1 SNHLY, CDR2 FYNNEI. Trimming at V came to 0 bases and at J to 6 bases, leaving 8 bases not matched to a gene. This CDR3 contains 17 residues. CDR3 amino acids: CASSEALSGGARDTQYF. CDR3 DNA: TGTGCCAGCAGTGAAGCGCTTAGCGGGGGGGCGCGGGATACGCAGTATTTT.

The chain carries TRBV7-9 and TRBJ1-1; 7 bases match TRBD1. The J segment lost 1 base and the V segment lost 5 bases, leaving 7 bases of the junction unmatched. CDR3 size: 15 residues. Germline V gene sequence: CDR1 SEHNR, CDR2 FQNEAQ (reference sequence). CDR3 in DNA: TGTGCCAGCAGCACTTGGACAGGCGAGAACACTGAAGCTTTCTTT. Its protein product is CASSTWTGENTEAFF.

V usage is TRBV9 and J usage is TRBJ2-6; D possibly uses TRBD1 or TRBD2 (6 bases each). The CDR3 is 15 residues long. The V gene lost 0 bases and the J gene lost 8 bases, with 12 bases spanning the gap. In germline, CDR1 is SGDLS, CDR2 YYNGEE. DNA of the CDR3: TGTGCCAGCAGCGTAGGGGGGGCAGCTACCAACGTCCTGACTTTC. As protein: CASSVGGAATNVLTF.

This clone has just a few counts. This sequence joins TRBV27 and TRBJ1-5; the match to TRBD1 covers 9 bases. V lost 5 bases to trimming and J lost 4 bases; unmatched junction nucleotides: 9. The CDR3 spans 16 residues. The V gene's germline CDR1 is MNHEY and CDR2 SMNVEV (reference sequence). In DNA form, the CDR3 reads TGTGCCAGCAGTAATCGCCTGGACAGGGGTAATCAGCCCCAGCATTTT. Amino acids: CASSNRLDRGNQPQHF.

This sequence joins TRBV5-5 and TRBJ1-3; D may be TRBD1 (5 bases). Trimming stripped 0 bases from V and 2 bases from J, with 12 bases between. The CDR3 has 16 residues. CDR1 and CDR2 (germline): SGHKS, YYEKEE (reference sequence). CDR3 sequence reads: CASSLVAQGAGNTIYF. DNA for the CDR3: TGTGCCAGCAGCTTGGTGGCGCAGGGAGCTGGAAACACCATATATTTT.

The rearrangement joins TRBV27 to TRBJ2-3, with D unresolved. Germline V lookup: CDR1 MNHEY, CDR2 SMNVEV (reference sequence). V lost 2 bases, J lost 2 bases, and 8 bases lay in between. The CDR3 has 14 amino acids. CDR3 amino acids: CASSLIGFTDTQYF. In DNA form, the CDR3 reads TGTGCCAGCAGTTTAATCGGGTTCACAGATACGCAGTATTTT.

The genes are TRBV5-6 and TRBJ2-1, with 8 bases matching TRBD1. Germline lookup yields CDR1 SGHDT and CDR2 YYEEEE. After removal of 0 bases from V and 6 bases from J, the junction contained 2 bases not matched to a gene. The CDR3 runs 14 residues. The CDR3 is CASSLAGQGNEQFF. Written as DNA, the CDR3 is TGTGCCAGCAGCTTGGCCGGACAGGGCAATGAGCAGTTCTTC.

V usage is TRBV6-5 and J usage is TRBJ2-7; possible D gene TRBD1, 6 bases. The CDR3 runs 16 residues. Germline CDR1 is MNHEY and CDR2 is SVGAGI. Trimming stripped 0 bases from V and 4 bases from J, with 16 bases between. CDR3 nucleotide sequence: TGTGCCAGCAGTTACTCGACGGGACATAGATCATACGAGCAGTACTTC. Its translation: CASSYSTGHRSYEQYF.

The V gene is TRBV2, the J gene TRBJ1-5; no definite D call. The CDR3 is made up of 16 amino acids. Trimming cost V 0 bases and J 0 bases, with 9 bases left between them. Germline CDR1 reads SNHLY; CDR2 reads FYNNEI. For the CDR3, the DNA is TGTGCCAGCAGTGAAGCGCGGGGAAATAGCAATCAGCCCCAGCATTTT. It is translated as CASSEARGNSNQPQHF.

The J gene is TRBJ2-1, the V gene TRBV7-9; D remains ambiguous. V shed 0 bases and J shed 11 bases, with 14 bases lying between them. Per the germline V gene, CDR1 is SEHNR and CDR2 is FQNEAQ (reference sequence). This CDR3 is 14 amino acids long. This CDR3 is CASSLASETSQQFF. The CDR3 coding sequence is TGTGCCAGCAGCTTAGCAAGTGAAACGTCGCAGCAGTTCTTC.

The V call is TRBV6-1, the J call TRBJ1-1; no clear D gene. Germline V lookup: CDR1 MNHNS, CDR2 SASEGT. The germline V and J ends were trimmed by 6 bases and 1 base, with 12 bases remaining between them. This CDR3 region has 14 residues. The chain's CDR3 is CASRRPGRNTEAFF. The CDR3 nucleotides are TGTGCCAGCAGACGGCCGGGGAGGAACACTGAAGCTTTCTTT.

The rearrangement links TRBV6-5 to TRBJ2-3; TRBD2 matches 11 bases. J lost 5 bases, V lost 5 bases, and 6 bases had no gene match. The CDR3 covers 15 residues. From germline, CDR1 is MNHEY and CDR2 SVGAGI. The CDR3 here is CASSLLAGDQDTQYF. The CDR3 coding sequence is TGTGCCAGCAGTCTACTAGCGGGGGATCAAGATACGCAGTATTTT.

The chain recombines TRBV4-2 with TRBJ2-1; 7 nucleotides align to TRBD2. Germline values: CDR1 LGHNA, CDR2 YNFKEQ. The trim removed 5 bases at V and 4 bases at J, leaving 11 bases unmatched. This CDR3 comprises 16 residues. In DNA, the CDR3 is TGTGCCAGCAGCAACTCCTGGGGGGGACCGTACAATGAGCAGTTCTTC. This translates into CASSNSWGGPYNEQFF.

The chain has TRBV18 and TRBJ1-3, with D possibly being TRBD1 (5 bases). Germline V gene sequence: CDR1 KGHSH, CDR2 LQKENI. The V end lost 4 bases, the J end lost 4 bases, and 23 bases lay between the germline ends. CDR3 size: 18 residues. The CDR3 DNA reads TGTGCCAGCTCACGGGGGTTATCCCCCCACCTCTGGGGAAACACCATATATTTT. Translation: CASSRGLSPHLWGNTIYF.

This chain joins TRBV10-2 and TRBJ1-2; D is unclear. Germline values: CDR1 WSHSY, CDR2 SAAADI. This CDR3 comprises 14 residues. Trimming left V 4 bases short and J 3 bases short, with 12 bases between. CDR3 sequence (DNA): TGCGCCAGCAGTGTCACACAGTTAGACTATGGCTACACCTTC. Translation gives CASSVTQLDYGYTF.